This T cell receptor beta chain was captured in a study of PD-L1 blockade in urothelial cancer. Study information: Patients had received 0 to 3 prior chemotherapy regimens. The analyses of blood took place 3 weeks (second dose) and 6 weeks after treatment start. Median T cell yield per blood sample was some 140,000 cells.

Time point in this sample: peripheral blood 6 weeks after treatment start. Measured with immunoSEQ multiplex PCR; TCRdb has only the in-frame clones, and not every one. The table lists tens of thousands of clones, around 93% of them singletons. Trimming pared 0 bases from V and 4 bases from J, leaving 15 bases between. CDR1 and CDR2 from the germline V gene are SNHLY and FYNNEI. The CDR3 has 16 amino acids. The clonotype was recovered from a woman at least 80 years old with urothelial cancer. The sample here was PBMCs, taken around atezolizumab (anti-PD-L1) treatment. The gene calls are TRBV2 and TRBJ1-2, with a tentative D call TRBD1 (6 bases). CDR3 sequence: CASSEAYLGQTYGYTF. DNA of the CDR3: TGTGCCAGCAGTGAAGCCTACTTAGGACAGACCTATGGCTACACCTTC.